This TCR beta chain was captured in a study of response to subunit inactivated influenza vaccine (dated by TCRdb to 2017 to 2018). Regarding the complete study: The study used deep quantitative T cell receptor repertoire profiling to track responses to a trivalent subunit inactivated influenza vaccine. On the study overall, not on this receptor specifically: It was suggested by the authors that each seasonal influenza vaccination may recruit only a limited number of new T cells.

This clonotype was seen only a few times. Its target antigen remains unknown. Per-base qualities were not stored, and no clone one base away is much larger. Receptor amplification or capture employed RT-PCR. The sequencer was an Illumina HiSeq 2500. Using fastp at Q25 and MiXCR, TCRdb reprocessed the public reads and kept productive beta chains. Entries that share a CDR3 protein sequence are merged under the most common genes and DNA. Across this sample there are about 180,000 distinct CDR3 sequences, with about 9% seen only once. The ten largest make up 11% of the sample. Clipping removes 10 bases from V and 2 bases from J, with 9 as the unmatched junction base count. The germline V gene specifies ENHRY as CDR1 and SYGVKD as CDR2. Inclusive of the bounding cysteine and phenylalanine, the CDR3 is 14 residues long. The entry retains the CDR3 DNA only, 42 bases that are in frame from base 1.

The chain joins TRBV10-3 to TRBJ2-5, and 8 junction bases match TRBD2. The receptor was derived from a man aged 45-65 years who received an inactivated influenza vaccine. Donor details come from another sample of the same person, matched by shared clones. Sample: non-naive T cells sorted from PBMCs, taken on the day of vaccination. Interpreted using the paper, the cell subset or site label stands for: memory T cell fraction. The nucleotide sequence is TGTGCCACTGACCGGGGGGGGGCGCAAGAGACCCAGTACTTC. It encodes CATDRGGAQETQYF.